This T cell receptor beta chain was profiled in a study of blood T cells in healthy people across ages. Study conclusions and caveats: The recorded TCR beta diversity per million T cells decreased in a roughly linear manner with age.

Sample-barcoded 5' priming and a J-beta primer mix drove a second PCR of roughly 6 to 12 cycles. TCRdb reprocessed the 5' RACE reads via MiXCR and lists one record per CDR3 protein. The sample holds more than 900,000 distinct CDR3 sequences, under 30% seen once. The CDR3 has 15 residues. V was clipped by 5 bases and J by 3 bases; unmatched bases: 9. Germline loops: CDR1 SQVTM, CDR2 ANQGSEA. This clonotype was seen more than once but under ten times. Its antigen is not identified. These records were also assigned to another study, of T cells of mothers and their children.

The TCR sequence derives from a girl aged 2 to 9 in good health. This chain links TRBV29-1 with TRBJ2-2; TRBD1 aligns across 7 bases. The sample consisted of blood. The CDR3, as DNA: TGCAGCGTTACCTCCGGGACAGAATACACCGGGGAGCTGTTTTTT. Protein sequence: CSVTSGTEYTGELFF.